Listed here are 24 T cell receptor beta chains from one sample, sequenced in a study of blood T cell repertoires in COVID-19. Method: immunoSEQ multiplex PCR; TCRdb's copy keeps in-frame clones and lacks some. The sample carries about 33,000 clones, 88% recorded once. The specimen sequenced was peripheral blood. All receptors derive from a human donor in a cohort sampled during active COVID-19.

V gene TRBV7-8 combines with J gene TRBJ1-2, with 9 bases that match TRBD1. This CDR3 contains 13 residues. Germline CDR1 and CDR2: SGHVS and FQNEAQ. Losses at the gene ends were 5 bases for V and 6 bases for J; bases not matched to a gene: 4. Here the CDR3 DNA reads TGTGCCAGCAGCATCCGGACAGGGGATGGCTACACCTTC. Translating gives CASSIRTGDGYTF.

The chain couples TRBV5-6 to TRBJ1-4; 11 bases are a match to TRBD1. The V segment lost 2 bases and the J segment 10 bases; nucleotides outside the gene matches: 7. Germline assignment: CDR1 SGHDT and CDR2 YYEEEE. The CDR3 extends over 15 amino acids. The CDR3 DNA reads as TGTGCCAGCAGCTTAGGACAGGGGGCCACCGGAAAACTGTTTTTT. It specifies CASSLGQGATGKLFF.

This clone occurred once. The CDR3 protein is CAILGGTAREQYF. The CDR3 nucleotides are TGTGCCATCCTGGGGGGGACTGCCCGAGAGCAGTACTTC. The chain couples TRBV10-3 to TRBJ2-7, with 7 bases matching TRBD2. Germline assignment: CDR1 ENHRY and CDR2 SYGVKD. The CDR3 sequence is 13 residues long. The ends lost 8 bases at V and 7 bases at J; junction bases unmatched: 11.

This clone has a handful of counts. The gene calls are TRBV5-6 and TRBJ2-3; 16 bases are a match to TRBD2. Germline CDR1 is SGHDT and CDR2 is YYEEEE. The CDR3 totals 18 residues. Losses at the gene ends were 3 bases for V and 3 bases for J; bases not matched to a gene: 7. The CDR3 sequence: CASSSAGTSGRVTDTQYF. The CDR3 DNA sequence: TGTGCCAGCAGCTCGGCCGGGACTAGCGGGAGGGTGACAGATACGCAGTATTTT.

The genes are TRBV19 and TRBJ2-1; weak D call: TRBD1 (6 bases). Trimming took off 0 bases at V and 0 bases at J, with 15 bases between the two ends. This CDR3 has 18 residues. Germline CDR1 reads LNHDA; CDR2 reads SQIVND (reference sequence). The CDR3, as DNA: TGTGCCAGTAGTATAGATCCCCCGACAGGCGCCTCCTACAATGAGCAGTTCTTC. Its translation: CASSIDPPTGASYNEQFF.

This sequence joins TRBV6-2 or TRBV6-3 and TRBJ2-7; D is perhaps TRBD2 (5 bases). The germline V and J ends were trimmed by 4 bases and 4 bases, with 8 bases remaining between them. The germline V gene encodes CDR1 MNHEY and CDR2 SVGEGT. The CDR3 spans 12 residues. The CDR3 nucleotides read TGTGCCAGCAGTTCCCGGGGTTACGAGCAGTACTTC. Amino acids: CASSSRGYEQYF.

The CDR3 DNA reads as TGTGCCAGCAGCTTGCTAGGGAACACTGAAGCTTTCTTT. This gives the protein CASSLLGNTEAFF. The gene calls are TRBV5-6 and TRBJ1-1; D is unresolved. The CDR3 contains 13 residues. CDR1 is SGHDT and CDR2 is YYEEEE in the germline V gene. Trimming removed 1 base at V and 1 base at J, with 5 bases between.

The chain uses TRBV19 and TRBJ1-3; 9 positions agree with TRBD1. V shed 5 bases and J 0 bases; nucleotides not matched to a gene: 2. Per the germline V gene, CDR1 is LNHDA and CDR2 is SQIVND (reference sequence). This CDR3 is 15 amino acids long. CDR3 bases: TGTGCCAGTAGTCTACAGGGGGCCTCTGGAAACACCATATATTTT. This sequence encodes CASSLQGASGNTIYF.

This clone was recorded only once. The chain recombines TRBV6-1 with TRBJ2-6, with D possibly matching TRBD1 (6 bases). CDR1 and CDR2 from the germline V gene are MNHNS and SASEGT. The CDR3 runs to 17 residues. V lost 3 bases and J 0 bases, leaving 12 bases between the germline ends. For the CDR3, the DNA is TGTGCCAGCAGTGAGGGGACACGGTACTCTGGGGCCAACGTCCTGACTTTC. Its translation: CASSEGTRYSGANVLTF.

CDR3 sequence (DNA): TGTGCTAGTGGTTTGTCACAGGGGTACAATGAGCAGTTCTTC. Residues: CASGLSQGYNEQFF. The rearrangement joins TRBV12-5 to TRBJ2-1; 7 positions agree with TRBD1. This CDR3 contains 14 residues. V gave up 2 bases and J gave up 4 bases; unmatched junction bases: 2. Germline loops: CDR1 LGHNT, CDR2 FRNRAP.

This chain links TRBV2 with TRBJ2-1; 9 bases line up with TRBD1. Germline V lookup: CDR1 SNHLY, CDR2 FYNNEI. After removal of 5 bases from V and 7 bases from J, the junction contained 3 bases not matched to a gene. This CDR3 has 13 residues. This CDR3 is CASSPDRGNEQFF. The CDR3 nucleotides read TGTGCCAGCAGTCCCGACAGGGGGAATGAGCAGTTCTTC.

The rearrangement joins TRBV29-1 to TRBJ2-3; possibly TRBD2 for D (5 bases). V was trimmed by 1 base and J by 3 bases, leaving 5 bases between them. The CDR3 runs 12 residues. CDR1 is SQVTM, CDR2 ANQGSEA, per germline. The CDR3 DNA sequence: TGCAGCGTTGAAGCGGGGACAGATACGCAGTATTTT. Translation: CSVEAGTDTQYF.

This clone has more than one count but fewer than ten. This rearrangement joins TRBV19 to TRBJ2-3; TRBD2 matches 10 bases. The CDR3 contains 19 residues. The V and J ends lost 5 bases and 0 bases, in that order; junction bases with no gene match: 14. The germline V gene encodes CDR1 LNHDA and CDR2 SQIVND (reference sequence). The CDR3: CASSGNIAGGHPSTDTQYF. The CDR3 region has the DNA TGTGCCAGTAGTGGTAACATAGCGGGGGGCCATCCTAGCACAGATACGCAGTATTTT.

This chain links TRBV6-5 with TRBJ1-5, with D unclear. The germline V and J ends were trimmed by 0 bases and 2 bases, with 5 bases remaining between them. CDR1 MNHEY and CDR2 SVGAGI come from the germline V gene. The CDR3 has 14 amino acids. The CDR3 sequence: CASSYSGGNQPQHF. The CDR3 DNA reads as TGTGCCAGCAGTTACTCGGGAGGCAATCAGCCCCAGCATTTT.

The chain is built from TRBV28 and TRBJ2-3, with D tentatively TRBD1 (5 bases). CDR1 and CDR2 (germline): MDHEN, SYDVKM. Trimming left V 7 bases short and J 6 bases short, with 20 bases between. This CDR3 comprises 15 residues. CDR3 sequence (DNA): TGTGCCAGCACCCCGCCCCAGGGCCCCGGGGATACGCAGTATTTT. It encodes CASTPPQGPGDTQYF.

The CDR3 DNA is TGTGCCAGCAGTGAAGATACACCATTGAACGAAGACAATGAGCAGTTCTTC. It encodes CASSEDTPLNEDNEQFF. The genes are TRBV2 and TRBJ2-1; no clear D gene. Germline CDR1 and CDR2: SNHLY and FYNNEI. Trimming took off 1 base at V and 5 bases at J, with 18 bases between the two ends. CDR3 length: 17 amino acids.

CDR3 region: CASSLRGTEYEQYF. The CDR3 DNA reads TGTGCCAGCAGCTTACGGGGGACAGAGTACGAGCAGTACTTC. The chain links TRBV13 to TRBJ2-7, with D perhaps TRBD1 (7 bases). Germline V gene data show CDR1 as PRHDT and CDR2 as FYEKMQ (reference sequence). Trimming removed 2 bases at V and 4 bases at J, with 12 bases between. There are 14 residues in the CDR3.

Comments on this clone: A junction boundary mismatches the germline segment, possibly from a read error. The chain carries TRBV14 and TRBJ2-5, with 9 bases lining up with TRBD2. CDR1 is SGHDN and CDR2 is FVKESK in the germline V gene. The CDR3 has 14 amino acids. The CDR3: CASSQLSGLAGWHF. CDR3 bases: TGTGCCAGCAGCCAACTTTCGGGACTAGCAGGGTGGCACTTC.

This sequence joins TRBV3-1 (or the pseudogene TRBV3-2) and TRBJ1-3; a weak D match, TRBD1 (5 bases). V gave up 6 bases and J gave up 4 bases, with 13 bases separating them. Germline assignment: CDR1 LGHDT and CDR2 YNNKEL (reference sequence). This CDR3 comprises 14 residues. CDR3 coding DNA: TGTGCCAGCAGGACAGCTCAGGCCGGAAACACCATATATTTT. Translation: CASRTAQAGNTIYF.

This chain connects TRBV11-3 to TRBJ2-5, with D maybe TRBD2 (6 bases). Germline lookup yields CDR1 SGHNT and CDR2 YENEEA. The CDR3 spans 14 residues. V gave up 1 base and J gave up 2 bases, with 8 bases separating them. The CDR3 DNA sequence: TGTGCCAGCAGCTTAGGACGGGGGCAAGAGACCCAGTACTTC. It specifies CASSLGRGQETQYF. Filled out from reference TRBV11-3 and TRBJ2-5, the complete variable domain reads EAGVVQSPRYKIIEKKQPVAFWCNPISGHNTLYWYLQNLGQGPELLIRYENEEAVDDSQLPKDRFSAERLKGVDSTLKIQPAELGDSAVYLCASSLGRGQETQYFGPGTRLLVL.

The rearrangement uses TRBV12-5 and TRBJ2-3, with a tentative D call TRBD2 (6 bases). Germline-derived CDR1 and CDR2 are LGHNT and FRNRAP. The CDR3 is made up of 15 amino acids. V was clipped by 0 bases and J by 5 bases, with 12 bases between them. CDR3 sequence: CASGLVLRRGDTQYF. The CDR3 coding sequence is TGTGCTAGTGGTTTGGTACTTCGGAGGGGAGATACGCAGTATTTT.

The table lists this clone with a count of one. The rearrangement joins TRBV23-1 to TRBJ2-1; D not resolved. TRBV23-1 is marked as an open reading frame, function uncertain. Trimming took 9 bases from V and 10 from J, leaving 16 bases between them. The CDR3 consists of 12 residues. The CDR3 here is CARILRSVEQFF. The CDR3 bases are TGCGCCAGAATCTTAAGGAGTGTGGAGCAGTTCTTC.

The V gene is TRBV3-1 (or the pseudogene TRBV3-2), the J gene TRBJ2-1, with D perhaps matching TRBD1 (6 bases). Trimming shortened V by 1 base and J by 6 bases, and 16 bases separated the two germline ends. Germline CDR1 and CDR2: LGHDT and YNNKEL (reference sequence). This CDR3 region has 16 residues. In nucleotides, the CDR3 is TGTGCCAGCAGCCAAGTGAGACAGGACTTCGTCAATGAGCAGTTCTTC. It translates to CASSQVRQDFVNEQFF.

The gene calls are TRBV11-3 and TRBJ2-3; 8 nucleotides line up with TRBD2. From germline, CDR1 is SGHNT and CDR2 YENEEA. With 5 bases clipped from V and 2 bases from J, the junction kept 6 bases outside the gene matches. The CDR3 runs 15 residues. In DNA form, the CDR3 reads TGTGCCAGCAGCCTCCGGGGGGGTCACACAGATACGCAGTATTTT. Its protein is CASSLRGGHTDTQYF.